The 31 T cell receptor beta chains in this list originate from one sample, sequenced in a study of blood T cell repertoires in COVID-19. Sequencing used immunoSEQ multiplex PCR; TCRdb keeps in-frame clones, though not all of them. The sample lists some 120,000 clones, around 63% occurring once. Sequencing was performed on peripheral blood. The receptors were gathered from a woman in her 70s with acute or convalescent COVID-19.

The chain joins TRBV2 to TRBJ2-7; perhaps TRBD2 as D (6 bases). Trimming took off 8 bases at V and 0 bases at J, with 14 bases between the two ends. Germline V lookup: CDR1 SNHLY, CDR2 FYNNEI. This CDR3 is 14 amino acids long. The CDR3 loop reads CASRRDSSSYEQYF. CDR3 sequence (DNA): TGTGCCAGCCGTAGGGACTCGAGCTCCTACGAGCAGTACTTC.

The gene calls are TRBV29-1 and TRBJ2-2, with a weak D call TRBD1 (5 bases). Trimming removed 2 bases at V and 6 bases at J, with 13 bases between. This CDR3 is built from 14 residues. The germline CDR1 and CDR2 sequences are SQVTM and ANQGSEA. The CDR3 loop reads CSVELAWGAGELFF. The CDR3 DNA sequence: TGCAGCGTTGAACTCGCTTGGGGCGCCGGGGAGCTGTTTTTT.

The chain combines TRBV6-6 with TRBJ2-2; 7 nucleotides line up with TRBD1. The CDR3 covers 15 residues. Per the germline V gene, CDR1 is MNHNY and CDR2 is SVGAGI (reference sequence). The junction had 5 bases not matched to a gene; V was cut back by 0 bases and J by 7 bases. Here the CDR3 reads CASSYSGGAGGELFF. The CDR3 bases are TGTGCCAGCAGTTACTCAGGGGGCGCAGGCGGGGAGCTGTTTTTT.

This clone was seen a few times. J is TRBJ2-5 and V is TRBV20-1; 7 nucleotides line up with TRBD2. V shed 3 bases, J shed 4 bases, and the junction held 5 bases outside the gene matches. This CDR3 is built from 13 residues. Germline V gene sequence: CDR1 DFQATT, CDR2 SNEGSKA (reference sequence). The CDR3 protein is CSASSSGRETQYF. The CDR3 coding sequence is TGCAGTGCTAGTTCTAGCGGCCGAGAGACCCAGTACTTC.

The chain links TRBV3-1 (or the pseudogene TRBV3-2) to TRBJ2-2, with D tentatively TRBD2 (6 bases). V lost 6 bases and J 6 bases, leaving 11 bases between the germline ends. Germline CDR1 is LGHDT and CDR2 is YNNKEL (reference sequence). The CDR3 has 13 amino acids. As DNA, the CDR3 is TGTGCCAGCAGGTCGGGGGTCCCCGGGGAGCTGTTTTTT. Translated, it gives CASRSGVPGELFF.

This clone was detected only a few times. This chain uses TRBV2 with TRBJ2-3, with a possible D match to TRBD1 (6 bases). Trimming shortened V by 8 bases and J by 1 base, and 10 bases separated the two germline ends. Germline assignment: CDR1 SNHLY and CDR2 FYNNEI. This CDR3 is 13 amino acids long. CDR3 protein: CASGDTGTDTQYF. CDR3 nucleotides: TGTGCCAGCGGGGACACGGGCACAGATACGCAGTATTTT.

The V call is TRBV4-1, the J call TRBJ2-1, with TRBD2 matching 8 bases. With V trimmed by 1 base and J by 10 bases, 9 bases remained unmatched. The length of the CDR3 is 15 residues. In germline, CDR1 is MGHRA, CDR2 YSYEKL. The DNA for the CDR3 is TGCGCCAGCAGCCAAGGTCACCTAGCGGGCGAGGAGCAGTTCTTC. Its protein is CASSQGHLAGEEQFF.

The chain is built from TRBV20-1 and TRBJ2-5, with a tentative D call TRBD1 (6 bases). Trimming shortened V by 7 bases and J by 3 bases, and 9 bases separated the two germline ends. Germline values: CDR1 DFQATT, CDR2 SNEGSKA (reference sequence). CDR3 length: 11 residues. The CDR3 region is CSGDRKETQYF. CDR3 nucleotides: TGCAGTGGCGACAGGAAAGAGACCCAGTACTTC.

This chain joins TRBV6-5 and TRBJ2-2; D unclear. V was trimmed by 0 bases and J by 7 bases, leaving 15 bases between them. The germline V gene has CDR1 MNHEY and CDR2 SVGAGI. The CDR3 is made up of 16 amino acids. The CDR3 coding sequence is TGTGCCAGCAGTTACTCCTTGACTTACGGTAACGGGGAGCTGTTTTTT. This sequence encodes CASSYSLTYGNGELFF.

The chain is built from TRBV9 and TRBJ2-7; 11 bases map to TRBD2. Looked up from germline, CDR1 is SGDLS and CDR2 is YYNGEE. The J segment lost 4 bases and the V segment lost 3 bases, leaving 6 bases of the junction unmatched. The CDR3 sequence is 15 residues long. CDR3 DNA sequence: TGTGCCAGCAGCGAAGGGACTAGCGGCAAATACGAGCAGTACTTC. It translates to CASSEGTSGKYEQYF.

This clone was counted a single time. V and J are TRBV7-2 and TRBJ1-2, with D perhaps TRBD1 (6 bases). Per the germline V gene, CDR1 is SGHTA and CDR2 is FQGNSA. This CDR3 is 15 amino acids long. Trimming removed 0 bases at V and 5 bases at J, with 13 bases between. CDR3 sequence: CASSLAAGQQYGYTF. CDR3 bases: TGTGCCAGCAGCTTAGCGGCAGGACAGCAGTATGGCTACACCTTC.

The V gene is TRBV6-5, the J gene TRBJ1-5, with D perhaps matching TRBD1 (5 bases). The V gene's germline CDR1 is MNHEY and CDR2 SVGAGI. V gave up 8 bases and J gave up 0 bases, with 11 bases separating them. This CDR3 has 14 amino acids. The CDR3 nucleotides are TGTGCCAGCGAGGACACTTATAGCAATCAGCCCCAGCATTTT. Amino acids: CASEDTYSNQPQHF.

The chain is built from TRBV18 and TRBJ2-3; 9 bases are a match to TRBD2. With 2 bases clipped from V and 4 bases from J, the junction kept 7 bases outside the gene matches. Germline V gene sequence: CDR1 KGHSH, CDR2 LQKENI. CDR3 size: 16 residues. The CDR3 protein is CASSPSLAGASDTQYF. The CDR3 DNA reads as TGTGCCAGCTCACCATCATTAGCGGGAGCTTCAGATACGCAGTATTTT.

The chain uses TRBV10-1 and TRBJ2-7; D is perhaps TRBD1 (7 bases). Trimming left V 5 bases short and J 3 bases short, with 11 bases between. The CDR3 sequence is 13 residues long. CDR1 WNHNN and CDR2 SYGVQD come from the germline V gene (reference sequence). CDR3 loop: CASSRQGLYEQYF. CDR3 nucleotide sequence: TGCGCCAGCAGTCGACAGGGACTCTACGAGCAGTACTTC.

This rearrangement joins TRBV28 to TRBJ1-5; 8 bases line up with TRBD1. The germline V gene encodes CDR1 MDHEN and CDR2 SYDVKM. V gave up 2 bases and J gave up 5 bases; unmatched junction bases: 5. CDR3 length: 15 residues. CDR3 sequence reads: CASSLTGGFYQPQHF. DNA of the CDR3: TGTGCCAGCAGTTTAACAGGGGGTTTTTATCAGCCCCAGCATTTT.

The chain uses TRBV9 and TRBJ1-4; 7 bases fit TRBD1. Germline V gives CDR1 SGDLS, CDR2 YYNGEE. V shed 0 bases and J 6 bases; nucleotides not matched to a gene: 8. The CDR3 is made up of 16 amino acids. The CDR3 region has the DNA TGTGCCAGCAGCGTAGCCGCGGGACAGCAGGATGAAAAACTGTTTTTT. Translating gives CASSVAAGQQDEKLFF.

The CDR3 is CASSLAGGPGDTQYF. For the CDR3, the DNA is TGTGCCAGCAGCTTAGCGGGGGGGCCCGGGGATACGCAGTATTTT. The rearrangement uses TRBV7-2 and TRBJ2-3; D may be TRBD2 (7 bases). The germline V and J ends were trimmed by 0 bases and 6 bases, with 13 bases remaining between them. The CDR3 is 15 residues long. The germline CDR1 and CDR2 sequences are SGHTA and FQGNSA.

Only a few counts were recorded for this clone. The chain joins TRBV2 to TRBJ2-1; 12 positions agree with TRBD2. V lost 6 bases and J lost 7; bases outside the gene matches: 7. The CDR3 has 15 amino acids. Germline values: CDR1 SNHLY, CDR2 FYNNEI. The CDR3 DNA follows: TGTGCCAGCAGGGCTAGCGGGGGGGCCTGGAATGAGCAGTTCTTC. Translating gives CASRASGGAWNEQFF.

The chain employs TRBV5-1 and TRBJ1-1, with TRBD1 matching 9 bases. J lost 4 bases, V lost 2 bases, and 9 bases had no gene match. The germline V gene encodes CDR1 SGHRS and CDR2 YFSETQ. CDR3 length: 16 amino acids. The CDR3 protein is CASSLGGTGSSTEAFF. The CDR3 nucleotides read TGCGCCAGCAGCTTAGGAGGGACAGGGTCTTCCACTGAAGCTTTCTTT. The full variable domain, its missing parts supplied by reference TRBV5-1 and TRBJ1-1, is KAGVTQTPRYLIKTRGQQVTLSCSPISGHRSVSWYQQTPGQGLQFLFEYFSETQRNKGNFPGRFSGRQFSNSRSEMNVSTLELGDSALYLCASSLGGTGSSTEAFFGQGTRLTVV.

V usage is TRBV4-2 and J usage is TRBJ1-2, with 7 nucleotides matching TRBD1. Germline V lookup: CDR1 LGHNA, CDR2 YNFKEQ. The V gene end was trimmed by 1 base and the J gene end by 4 bases; junction bases not matched to a gene: 6. This CDR3 contains 15 residues. The CDR3 DNA sequence: TGTGCCAGCAGCCAAGTGGAGGCAGGGGGCTATGGCTACACCTTC. Translating it yields CASSQVEAGGYGYTF.

The J gene is TRBJ2-3, the V gene TRBV27, with 12 bases that match TRBD2. The junction had 7 bases not matched to a gene; V was cut back by 6 bases and J by 6 bases. The CDR3 loop spans 15 amino acids. Germline CDR1 reads MNHEY; CDR2 reads SMNVEV (reference sequence). CDR3 protein: CASRTGLAGTDTQYF. CDR3 in DNA: TGTGCCAGCAGAACCGGACTAGCGGGGACCGATACGCAGTATTTT.

The rearrangement joins TRBV7-9 to TRBJ1-4, with D unresolved. This CDR3 comprises 13 residues. V lost 1 base, J lost 8 bases, and 8 bases lay in between. Germline CDR1 SEHNR, CDR2 FQNEAQ (reference sequence). CDR3 nucleotides: TGTGCCAGCAGCTTAGGAGGAGGGGAAAAACTGTTTTTT. Its protein is CASSLGGGEKLFF. The entire variable domain, with the rest obtained from reference TRBV7-9 and TRBJ1-4, is as follows: DTGVSQNPRHKITKRGQNVTFRCDPISEHNRLYWYRQTLGQGPEFLTYFQNEAQLEKSRLLSDRFSAERPKGSFSTLEIQRTEQGDSAMYLCASSLGGGEKLFFGSGTQLSVL.

This CDR3 reads CSVVPGQGRWTEAFF. In DNA form, the CDR3 reads TGCAGCGTTGTTCCGGGACAGGGGAGGTGGACTGAAGCTTTCTTT. V usage is TRBV29-1 and J usage is TRBJ1-1; 10 nucleotides line up with TRBD1. V was clipped by 4 bases and J by 5 bases; unmatched bases: 10. The CDR3 loop spans 15 amino acids. Germline V gene sequence: CDR1 SQVTM, CDR2 ANQGSEA.

The V call is TRBV19, the J call TRBJ2-5; 8 bases are shared with TRBD2. J was trimmed by 7 bases and V by 4 bases; bases with no gene match: 8. The CDR3 spans 14 residues. Germline lookup yields CDR1 LNHDA and CDR2 SQIVND (reference sequence). The CDR3 protein is CASSTRGLVSTQYF. CDR3 nucleotide sequence: TGTGCCAGTAGTACCCGGGGACTAGTGTCGACCCAGTACTTC.

The CDR3 sequence: CASSANRGTGYGYTF. The DNA of the CDR3 is TGCGCCAGCAGCGCGAACAGGGGAACGGGCTATGGCTACACCTTC. The J gene is TRBJ1-2, the V gene TRBV5-1; 7 bases are a match to TRBD1. Unmatched junction bases numbered 10, after V lost 4 bases and J lost 4 bases. The CDR3 covers 15 residues. Germline CDR1 and CDR2: SGHRS and YFSETQ.

The V gene is TRBV5-4, the J gene TRBJ2-3, with D uncertain. V lost 2 bases and J lost 2, with 9 bases in between. The CDR3 consists of 14 residues. The V gene's germline CDR1 is SGHNT and CDR2 YYREEE (reference sequence). CDR3 region: CASSLERSTDTQYF. The CDR3 DNA sequence: TGTGCCAGCAGCTTAGAGCGTTCCACAGATACGCAGTATTTT.

The chain is built from TRBV29-1 and TRBJ2-1; 7 bases are shared with TRBD1. The CDR3 loop spans 13 amino acids. Germline CDR1 reads SQVTM; CDR2 reads ANQGSEA. With V trimmed by 6 bases and J by 5 bases, 7 bases remained unmatched. The DNA of the CDR3 is TGCAGCGTCCCCGGGACAGAGGACAATGAGCAGTTCTTC. Encoded protein: CSVPGTEDNEQFF.

V usage is TRBV12-3 or TRBV12-4 and J usage is TRBJ1-4, with a possible D match to TRBD1 (5 bases). The CDR3 is 12 residues long. V shed 6 bases and J shed 7 bases, with 9 bases lying between them. CDR3 sequence reads: CASRPDSEKLFF. CDR3 coding DNA: TGTGCCAGCAGGCCTGACAGTGAAAAACTGTTTTTT.

The DNA of the CDR3 is TGCGCCAGCAGCCTCAAGGTACTAGCGGGACCTCTAGGGGCCAAAAACATTCAGTACTTC. Protein: CASSLKVLAGPLGAKNIQYF. This chain joins TRBV4-1 and TRBJ2-4; TRBD2 aligns across 10 bases. V lost 4 bases to trimming and J lost 1 base; unmatched junction nucleotides: 16. The CDR3 length is 20 residues. Germline V lookup: CDR1 MGHRA, CDR2 YSYEKL.

V is TRBV29-1 and J is TRBJ1-3, with D tentatively TRBD1 (6 bases). From germline, CDR1 is SQVTM and CDR2 ANQGSEA. Trimming stripped 6 bases from V and 3 bases from J, with 12 bases between. The CDR3 spans 13 residues. The CDR3 protein is CSVISRGGNTIYF. The CDR3, as DNA: TGCAGCGTCATCTCCAGGGGTGGAAACACCATATATTTT.

This sequence joins TRBV16 and TRBJ1-1, with TRBD1 identical over 9 bases. This CDR3 has 15 residues. CDR1 and CDR2 (germline): KGHSY, FQNENV. Trimming at V came to 5 bases and at J to 7 bases, leaving 11 bases not matched to a gene. This chain's CDR3 is CASSANTGGGGEAFF. Here the CDR3 DNA reads TGTGCCAGCAGCGCCAATACAGGGGGCGGTGGTGAAGCTTTCTTT.